This TCR beta chain was obtained from a study of shared clonotypes between healthy human individuals. Method: immunoSEQ multiplex PCR; TCRdb's copy keeps in-frame clones and lacks some. This table holds about 450,000 clones, 79% found once. Trimming cost V 2 bases and J 3 bases; bases outside gene matches: 5. The germline V gene encodes CDR1 MGHRA and CDR2 YSYEKL. The CDR3 totals 15 residues. The source material was PBMCs. The TCR originated in a woman aged 40 to 49 in good health. Some clones in this sample may be carry-over from other donors' samples. The chain recombines TRBV4-1 with TRBJ2-7, with TRBD2 matching 9 bases. CDR3 nucleotides: TGCGCCAGCAGCCAACCTGGGACTAGCCTCTACGAGCAGTACTTC. Translation gives CASSQPGTSLYEQYF.